The 9 T cell receptor beta chains presented below share a single source sample, sequenced in a study of OX40 agonist ivuxolimab in advanced cancers. Clones were sequenced by immunoSEQ multiplex PCR, and TCRdb holds only the in-frame ones, with some missing. The sample lists about 100,000 clones; 85% to 95% were seen once. Sample: CD4+ or CD8+ T cells sorted from blood, taken in a trial of the OX40 agonist ivuxolimab. The receptors here all came from an adult with an advanced solid tumor such as melanoma, head and neck, liver or kidney cancer.

As regards this clone: A read error may produce the germline difference seen at one junction end. This chain uses TRBV27 with TRBJ1-1; D gene ambiguous. The CDR3 is 14 residues long. Germline loops: CDR1 MNHEY, CDR2 SMNVEV (reference sequence). The CDR3, as DNA: TGTGCCAGCAGATTATTTGACTCAAACACTGAAGCTTTCTTT. Translated, it gives CASRLFDSNTEAFF.

This CDR3 reads CSVEAATSPNTEAFF. Written as DNA, the CDR3 is TGCAGCGTTGAAGCAGCCACATCCCCGAACACTGAAGCTTTCTTT. The rearrangement joins TRBV29-1 to TRBJ1-1; no firm D call. Germline V CDR1 and CDR2: SQVTM, ANQGSEA. CDR3 length equals 15 residues. V was clipped by 1 base and J by 1 base, with 13 bases between them.

This clone has only one observation. The rearrangement links TRBV27 to TRBJ1-2; possible D gene TRBD1, 6 bases. Trimming took off 3 bases at V and 2 bases at J, with 7 bases between the two ends. The CDR3 sequence is 13 residues long. Germline V gene data show CDR1 as MNHEY and CDR2 as SMNVEV (reference sequence). CDR3 DNA: TGTGCCAGCAGTTTCACAGGGAACTATGGCTACACCTTC. It codes for CASSFTGNYGYTF.

The rearrangement joins TRBV27 to TRBJ2-1; D perhaps matches TRBD2 (6 bases). The CDR3 runs to 17 residues. Trimming shortened V by 4 bases and J by 5 bases, and 21 bases separated the two germline ends. Germline CDR1 MNHEY, CDR2 SMNVEV (reference sequence). CDR3 DNA: TGTGCCAGCAGTTCGGAAGCGGGCCCTAACATCGACAATGAGCAGTTCTTC. Amino acid sequence: CASSSEAGPNIDNEQFF.

The chain employs TRBV2 and TRBJ1-3; D not resolved. The length of the CDR3 is 16 residues. Germline V gives CDR1 SNHLY, CDR2 FYNNEI. V lost 3 bases and J 0 bases, leaving 12 bases between the germline ends. CDR3 bases: TGTGCCAGCAGTGATTTGGTCGCGCTCTCTGGAAACACCATATATTTT. Protein sequence: CASSDLVALSGNTIYF.

This chain connects TRBV28 to TRBJ2-7, with 10 bases identical to TRBD1. Germline assignment: CDR1 MDHEN and CDR2 SYDVKM. The CDR3 length is 13 residues. V was pared by 6 bases and J by 3 bases, with 2 bases of the junction left unmatched. In DNA, the CDR3 is TGTGCCAGCAGGGGACAGGGGCTCTACGAGCAGTACTTC. Its translation is CASRGQGLYEQYF.

The chain has TRBV27 and TRBJ2-3; no firm D call. Trimming pared 0 bases from V and 5 bases from J, leaving 3 bases between. From germline, CDR1 is MNHEY and CDR2 SMNVEV (reference sequence). The CDR3 loop spans 12 amino acids. The CDR3 reads CASSLSGDTQYF. The CDR3 nucleotides read TGTGCCAGCAGTTTATCCGGAGATACGCAGTATTTT.

This chain connects TRBV11-2 to TRBJ1-1; unclear D gene. The CDR3 is made up of 14 amino acids. Trimming took 3 bases from V and 0 from J, leaving 8 bases between them. Germline loops: CDR1 SGHAT, CDR2 FQNNGV. In DNA, the CDR3 is TGTGCCAGCAGCTTTCCGACATTGAACACTGAAGCTTTCTTT. Its translation: CASSFPTLNTEAFF.

The rearrangement uses TRBV9 and TRBJ2-3; the D is unclear. Germline V gene sequence: CDR1 SGDLS, CDR2 YYNGEE. The CDR3 is 12 amino acids. V lost 0 bases and J 4 bases, leaving 3 bases between the germline ends. CDR3 region: CASSVEADTQYF. The DNA for the CDR3 is TGTGCCAGCAGCGTAGAAGCAGATACGCAGTATTTT.